These 26 T cell receptor beta chains came from one sample sequenced in a study of OX40 agonist ivuxolimab in advanced cancers. Using immunoSEQ multiplex PCR, the repertoire was profiled, and TCRdb retains in-frame clones only, with some absent. The data contain 55,000 to 60,000 clones, over 80% of them singletons. The sequences come from CD4+ or CD8+ T cells sorted from blood, collected in a trial of the OX40 agonist ivuxolimab. These receptors came from an adult with an advanced solid tumor such as melanoma, head and neck, liver or kidney cancer.

This clone was recorded a few times. The chain carries TRBV19 and TRBJ2-2, with unresolved D. The CDR3 is made up of 16 amino acids. In germline, CDR1 is LNHDA, CDR2 SQIVND (reference sequence). V dropped 8 bases and J dropped 0 bases, with 16 bases sitting between them. The CDR3 DNA follows: TGTGCCAGTTCAGACCCCGGCGGCCCGAACACCGGGGAGCTGTTTTTT. Protein: CASSDPGGPNTGELFF.

This clone appeared once. DNA for the CDR3: TGTGCCAGCAGCTTGGGACAGGGGGCGTACAATGAGCAGTTCTTC. Amino acids: CASSLGQGAYNEQFF. The chain links TRBV5-5 to TRBJ2-1; 10 nucleotides line up with TRBD1. CDR3 length: 15 residues. V was pared by 0 bases and J by 4 bases, with 1 base of the junction left unmatched. The germline V gene encodes CDR1 SGHKS and CDR2 YYEKEE (reference sequence).

This clone was seen only once. The chain couples TRBV6-1 to TRBJ1-2; D may be TRBD1 (6 bases). Trimming removed 8 bases from V and 4 bases from J, with 14 bases in between. There are 13 residues in the CDR3. From germline, CDR1 is MNHNS and CDR2 SASEGT. In nucleotides, the CDR3 is TGTGCCAGCGGGGGCAGGGCTGGCTATGGCTACACCTTC. Translated, it gives CASGGRAGYGYTF.

The chain joins TRBV4-3 to TRBJ2-7, with 8 bases matching TRBD1. The CDR3 is made up of 14 amino acids. Germline loops: CDR1 LGHNA, CDR2 YSLEER. V lost 0 bases and J lost 7; bases outside the gene matches: 5. CDR3 sequence: CASSQDQGAGEQYF. The CDR3, as DNA: TGCGCCAGCAGCCAAGACCAGGGGGCGGGTGAGCAGTACTTC.

V gene TRBV11-3 combines with J gene TRBJ2-7, with D possibly TRBD2 on 5 matching bases. Trimming took off 5 bases at V and 0 bases at J, with 14 bases between the two ends. Germline loops: CDR1 SGHNT, CDR2 YENEEA. This CDR3 is built from 15 residues. The CDR3 DNA is TGTGCCAGCAGCCAAGGAGCGGTGGGCTCCTACGAGCAGTACTTC. Translation gives CASSQGAVGSYEQYF.

V gene TRBV19 combines with J gene TRBJ2-1, with 10 bases matching TRBD1. This CDR3 is built from 15 residues. Germline V gives CDR1 LNHDA, CDR2 SQIVND (reference sequence). Trimming took 6 bases from V and 2 from J; bases not matched to a gene: 4. The CDR3 here is CASRAGQGTYNEQFF. For the CDR3, the DNA is TGTGCCAGTAGAGCGGGACAGGGGACCTACAATGAGCAGTTCTTC.

The CDR3 DNA reads as TGTGCCAGCAGCTTAATGGGACTAGCGGGCACAGATACGCAGTATTTT. Translation gives CASSLMGLAGTDTQYF. The chain is built from TRBV11-2 and TRBJ2-3; the match to TRBD2 covers 11 bases. Unmatched junction bases numbered 2, after V lost 2 bases and J lost 1 base. Germline V gene lookup returns CDR1 SGHAT and CDR2 FQNNGV. This CDR3 has 16 residues. Using reference TRBV11-2 and TRBJ2-3 for the parts outside the CDR3, the full variable domain is EAGVAQSPRYKIIEKRQSVAFWCNPISGHATLYWYQQILGQGPKLLIQFQNNGVVDDSQLPKDRFSAERLKGVDSTLKIQPAKLEDSAVYLCASSLMGLAGTDTQYFGPGTRLTVL.

The chain is built from TRBV4-3 and TRBJ1-3; D is perhaps TRBD1 (5 bases). There are 17 residues in the CDR3. From germline, CDR1 is LGHNA and CDR2 YSLEER. V was clipped by 0 bases and J by 0 bases, with 12 bases between them. CDR3 region: CASSQDGGGISGNTIYF. DNA for the CDR3: TGCGCCAGCAGCCAAGATGGGGGAGGCATCTCTGGAAACACCATATATTTT.

The V and J genes are TRBV21-1 and TRBJ2-2; the table's D call, TRBD2, was not checked against the DNA. TRBV21-1 is flagged as a pseudogene. The CDR3 is 18 residues long. CDR3 sequence (DNA): TGTGCCAGCAGCCACGACCTCACTAGCGGGAGAAGCACCGGGGAGCTGTTTTTT. The encoded protein is CASSHDLTSGRSTGELFF.

This chain joins TRBV27 and TRBJ1-6, with TRBD1 matching over 9 bases. CDR3 length: 14 residues. Per the germline V gene, CDR1 is MNHEY and CDR2 is SMNVEV (reference sequence). The V gene end was trimmed by 6 bases and the J gene end by 6 bases; junction bases not matched to a gene: 3. CDR3 bases: TGTGCCAGCAGCTCGACAGGGGGTAATTCACCCCTCCACTTT. This codes for CASSSTGGNSPLHF.

The chain combines TRBV5-4 with TRBJ1-2, with D perhaps matching TRBD1 (6 bases). Trimming removed 3 bases from V and 7 bases from J, with 7 bases in between. Germline V gene lookup returns CDR1 SGHNT and CDR2 YYREEE (reference sequence). CDR3 length equals 11 residues. CDR3 coding DNA: TGTGCCAGCAGCTGGGACACTGGCTACACCTTC. Residues: CASSWDTGYTF.

This sequence joins TRBV7-2 and TRBJ1-2; unclear D gene. V was clipped by 0 bases and J by 8 bases, with 10 bases between them. Germline V gene lookup returns CDR1 SGHTA and CDR2 FQGNSA. The CDR3 has 13 amino acids. The CDR3 DNA follows: TGTGCCAGCAGCTTAGCCTTCCTGGTGGGCTACACCTTC. This codes for CASSLAFLVGYTF.

The V and J genes are TRBV7-2 and TRBJ1-4, with D possibly being TRBD1 (5 bases). CDR1 and CDR2 from the germline V gene are SGHTA and FQGNSA. CDR3 length equals 16 residues. V was clipped by 1 base and J by 4 bases, with 13 bases between them. CDR3 in amino acids: CASSLVGGGVNEKLFF. The CDR3 DNA follows: TGTGCCAGCAGCTTAGTTGGCGGGGGGGTTAATGAAAAACTGTTTTTT.

This clone was recorded a few times. The chain joins TRBV27 to TRBJ2-1; D might be TRBD2 (6 bases). Germline assignment: CDR1 MNHEY and CDR2 SMNVEV (reference sequence). The CDR3 is 13 residues long. V lost 3 bases and J 3 bases, leaving 6 bases between the germline ends. This chain's CDR3 is CASSLDYYNEQFF. In nucleotides, the CDR3 is TGTGCCAGCAGTTTGGACTACTACAATGAGCAGTTCTTC.

This chain connects TRBV19 to TRBJ2-7; no reliable D call. V lost 5 bases and J 0 bases, leaving 11 bases between the germline ends. CDR1 and CDR2 (germline): LNHDA, SQIVND (reference sequence). The CDR3 sequence is 14 residues long. This chain's CDR3 is CASSSRSFSYEQYF. For the CDR3, the DNA is TGTGCCAGTAGTTCCCGGTCCTTCTCCTACGAGCAGTACTTC.

This clone appeared a few times. The J gene is TRBJ2-3, the V gene TRBV5-1; 10 bases fit TRBD2. Trimming removed 4 bases from V and 0 bases from J; junction bases left unmatched: 5. This CDR3 region has 16 residues. CDR1 is SGHRS, CDR2 YFSETQ, per germline. The CDR3 protein is CASSRGSGGSTDTQYF. The CDR3 coding sequence is TGCGCCAGCAGCAGGGGTAGCGGGGGGAGCACAGATACGCAGTATTTT.

The V gene is TRBV5-1, the J gene TRBJ2-2, with unresolved D. V was clipped by 2 bases and J by 5 bases, with 16 bases between them. From germline, CDR1 is SGHRS and CDR2 YFSETQ. The CDR3 has 16 residues. CDR3 sequence (DNA): TGCGCCAGCAGCTTACTGGGTGTAGGCGGTACCGGGGAGCTGTTTTTT. Encoded protein: CASSLLGVGGTGELFF.

J is TRBJ1-1 and V is TRBV30, with a weak D call TRBD1 (5 bases). Germline values: CDR1 GTSNPN, CDR2 SVGIG (reference sequence). Trimming pared 5 bases from V and 3 bases from J, leaving 16 bases between. The CDR3 covers 14 residues. The CDR3 coding sequence is TGTGCCTGGCGGTACGGGGACGGGGACACTGAAGCTTTCTTT. Residues: CAWRYGDGDTEAFF. The variable domain in full, completed from reference TRBV30 and TRBJ1-1, reads SQTIHQWPATLVQPVGSPLSLECTVEGTSNPNLYWYRQAAGRGLQLLFYSVGIGQISSEVPQNLSASRPQDRQFILSSKKLLLSDSGFYLCAWRYGDGDTEAFFGQGTRLTVV.

The J gene is TRBJ2-1, the V gene TRBV27; D is undetermined. The V end lost 3 bases, the J end lost 2 bases, and 14 bases lay between the germline ends. Per the germline V gene, CDR1 is MNHEY and CDR2 is SMNVEV (reference sequence). There are 16 residues in the CDR3. CDR3 nucleotide sequence: TGTGCCAGCAGTTTGAATCTTCAGGTCCCCTACAATGAGCAGTTCTTC. Translating it yields CASSLNLQVPYNEQFF.

V and J are TRBV10-3 and TRBJ1-1; 7 bases fit TRBD1. CDR1 is ENHRY and CDR2 is SYGVKD in the germline V gene. The ends lost 6 bases at V and 5 bases at J; junction bases unmatched: 9. This CDR3 has 14 amino acids. This CDR3 is CAIRDRQGGTEAFF. The DNA of the CDR3 is TGTGCCATCAGAGATCGACAGGGTGGGACTGAAGCTTTCTTT.

The rearrangement joins TRBV5-4 to TRBJ1-5; possibly TRBD1 for D (5 bases). The CDR3 extends over 13 amino acids. The germline CDR1 and CDR2 sequences are SGHNT and YYREEE (reference sequence). Trimming removed 2 bases at V and 7 bases at J, with 10 bases between. The CDR3 loop is CASSFGRDQPQHF. CDR3 coding DNA: TGTGCCAGCAGCTTCGGAAGGGACCAGCCCCAGCATTTT.

The V and J genes are TRBV5-1 and TRBJ2-7; 8 bases are shared with TRBD2. Germline CDR1 SGHRS, CDR2 YFSETQ. J was trimmed by 6 bases and V by 4 bases; bases with no gene match: 12. The CDR3 totals 15 residues. The CDR3 DNA sequence: TGCGCCAGCAGCCCTCGGGCGGGGGGATGGATCGAGCAGTACTTC. Its protein product is CASSPRAGGWIEQYF. Full variable domain (rest looked up from reference TRBV5-1 and TRBJ2-7): KAGVTQTPRYLIKTRGQQVTLSCSPISGHRSVSWYQQTPGQGLQFLFEYFSETQRNKGNFPGRFSGRQFSNSRSEMNVSTLELGDSALYLCASSPRAGGWIEQYFGPGTRLTVT.

The gene calls are TRBV18 and TRBJ2-7; D is unclear. CDR1 and CDR2 (germline): KGHSH, LQKENI. The CDR3 totals 14 residues. Trimming cost V 2 bases and J 3 bases, with 11 bases left between them. The CDR3 reads CASSPSADLYEQYF. The CDR3 DNA follows: TGTGCCAGCTCACCATCAGCAGACCTCTACGAGCAGTACTTC.

This clone showed up just once. V and J are TRBV6-5 and TRBJ1-4; D uncertain. From germline, CDR1 is MNHEY and CDR2 SVGAGI. Deletions cut 2 bases from V and 8 bases from J, with 9 bases between. The CDR3 has 13 residues. As DNA, the CDR3 is TGTGCCAGCAGTTACCGGGGAATCGAAAAACTGTTTTTT. Protein sequence: CASSYRGIEKLFF.

The chain couples TRBV5-1 to TRBJ2-1; 11 bases agree with TRBD2. With V trimmed by 1 base and J by 4 bases, 4 bases remained unmatched. CDR3 length equals 16 residues. The germline CDR1 and CDR2 sequences are SGHRS and YFSETQ. The CDR3 sequence: CASSLSLAGGYNEQFF. In nucleotides, the CDR3 is TGCGCCAGCAGCTTGAGTCTAGCGGGGGGATACAATGAGCAGTTCTTC.

The genes are TRBV9 and TRBJ1-6, with TRBD1 identical over 7 bases. The CDR3 totals 15 residues. Germline V gene lookup returns CDR1 SGDLS and CDR2 YYNGEE. V gave up 3 bases and J gave up 5 bases; unmatched junction bases: 5. CDR3 nucleotides: TGTGCCAGCAGCGCCCGACAGGGTGATAATTCACCCCTCCACTTT. Residues: CASSARQGDNSPLHF.